This TCR beta chain emerged from a study of beta chain features in type 1 diabetes. Notes on the study in general: Moderate yet significant TCRB CDR3 shortening was seen in Type 1 diabetes patients in all four CD4+ subsets.

In regard to this clone: Its antigen remains unknown.

Reverse transcription of all isolated RNA meant that expressed TCRB transcripts were sequenced. Profiled with immunoSEQ multiplex PCR; TCRdb holds only in-frame clones, not every one. The sample has more than 550,000 clones, over 12% seen once. The clonotype was recovered from a man aged 18-30 years with type 1 diabetes. Input material: naive CD4+ T cells from blood.

The CDR3 protein is CASSSRDGQTGANVLTF. CDR3 sequence (DNA): TGTGCCAGCAGCAGCCGGGACGGTCAAACTGGGGCCAACGTCCTGACTTTC. The V gene is TRBV11-1, the J gene TRBJ2-6, with D tentatively TRBD1 or TRBD2 (5 bases each). CDR1 SGHAT and CDR2 FQDESV come from the germline V gene (reference sequence). The CDR3 is 17 residues long. Trimming removed 5 bases from V and 2 bases from J, with 16 bases in between.